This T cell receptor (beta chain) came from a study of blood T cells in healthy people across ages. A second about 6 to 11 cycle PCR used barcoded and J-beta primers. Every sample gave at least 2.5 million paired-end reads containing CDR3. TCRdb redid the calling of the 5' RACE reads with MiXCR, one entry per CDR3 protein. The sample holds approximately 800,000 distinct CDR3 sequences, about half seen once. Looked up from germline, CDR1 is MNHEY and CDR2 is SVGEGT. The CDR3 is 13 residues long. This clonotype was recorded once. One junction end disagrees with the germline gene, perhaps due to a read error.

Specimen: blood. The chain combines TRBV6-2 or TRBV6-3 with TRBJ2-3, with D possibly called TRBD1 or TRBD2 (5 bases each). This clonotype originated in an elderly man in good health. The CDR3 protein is CASSYSTGAEQYF. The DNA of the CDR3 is TGTGCCAGCAGTTACTCTACCGGGGCCGAGCAGTACTTT.